The next 32 T cell receptor beta chains were all read from a single sample in a study of beta chain features in type 1 diabetes. The study's findings and limits: Shorter TCRB CDR3s, moderately but significantly so, were found in Type 1 diabetes patients in all four CD4+ subsets.

The antigens for these receptors are not known. Since all of the isolated RNA was reverse transcribed, expressed TCRB transcripts were what got sequenced. Profiling relied on immunoSEQ multiplex PCR, and the TCRdb table lists in-frame clones only, not all of them. The data show 160,000 or so clones, roughly 10% seen once. Sequenced input: central memory CD4+ T cells from blood. Receptors were obtained from a young woman with type 1 diabetes.

CDR3 amino acids: CASSQDREHEQYF. The CDR3 coding sequence is TGTGCCAGCAGCCAAGATCGGGAACACGAGCAGTACTTC. The chain has TRBV4-2 and TRBJ2-7; a weak D match, TRBD2 (5 bases). Germline V gives CDR1 LGHNA, CDR2 YNFKEQ. V was trimmed by 0 bases and J by 5 bases, leaving 8 bases between them. The CDR3 length is 13 residues.

Only a few counts were recorded for this clone. The V and J genes are TRBV7-9 and TRBJ1-2; 7 positions match TRBD1. The CDR3 extends over 15 amino acids. V gave up 5 bases and J gave up 0 bases; unmatched junction bases: 6. Germline V gene lookup returns CDR1 SEHNR and CDR2 FQNEAQ (reference sequence). The CDR3 spells CASSRNRGANYGYTF. CDR3 nucleotides: TGTGCCAGCAGCCGGAACAGGGGCGCTAACTATGGCTACACCTTC.

V gene TRBV7-3 combines with J gene TRBJ2-7, with 11 bases identical to TRBD1. Trimming removed 5 bases from V and 6 bases from J; junction bases left unmatched: 6. From germline, CDR1 is SGHTA and CDR2 FQGTGA. The CDR3 length is 14 residues. DNA for the CDR3: TGTGCCAGCAGCCCAAGGACAGGGGGCGGCGAGCAGTACTTC. As protein: CASSPRTGGGEQYF.

The chain uses TRBV6-6 and TRBJ2-3; 10 nucleotides line up with TRBD1. The V segment lost 2 bases and the J segment 1 base; nucleotides outside the gene matches: 0. This CDR3 spans 15 amino acids. Germline V gives CDR1 MNHNY, CDR2 SVGAGI (reference sequence). CDR3 residues: CASSYGQGGTDTQYF. CDR3 DNA sequence: TGTGCCAGCAGTTACGGACAGGGGGGCACAGATACGCAGTATTTT.

This rearrangement joins TRBV10-3 to TRBJ2-2, with 9 bases matching TRBD1. The germline CDR1 and CDR2 sequences are ENHRY and SYGVKD. Germline trimming cut 10 bases from V and 1 base from J; bases unmatched to any gene: 16. The CDR3 consists of 18 residues. CDR3 in amino acids: CATSRGQGLRGNTGELFF. The CDR3 bases are TGTGCCACCAGCCGGGGACAGGGATTACGGGGGAACACCGGGGAGCTGTTTTTT.

This chain connects TRBV7-3 to TRBJ2-3, with TRBD1 matching over 9 bases. The CDR3 extends over 15 amino acids. The germline V gene has CDR1 SGHTA and CDR2 FQGTGA. V shed 3 bases and J 5 bases; nucleotides not matched to a gene: 6. CDR3 sequence reads: CASSLWDRAGDTQYF. The CDR3 nucleotides read TGTGCCAGCAGCTTGTGGGACAGGGCGGGAGATACGCAGTATTTT.

The J gene is TRBJ2-5, the V gene TRBV5-1; 9 bases align to TRBD1. V lost 4 bases, J lost 2 bases, and 6 bases stayed unmatched. This CDR3 comprises 15 residues. From germline, CDR1 is SGHRS and CDR2 YFSETQ. CDR3 coding DNA: TGCGCCAGCAGCCCGGACAGGGGAAGGCAAGAGACCCAGTACTTC. It translates to CASSPDRGRQETQYF. Together with reference TRBV5-1 and TRBJ2-5, the CDR3 gives the full variable domain: KAGVTQTPRYLIKTRGQQVTLSCSPISGHRSVSWYQQTPGQGLQFLFEYFSETQRNKGNFPGRFSGRQFSNSRSEMNVSTLELGDSALYLCASSPDRGRQETQYFGPGTRLLVL.

The chain has TRBV6-6 and TRBJ2-7, with 12 bases fitting TRBD2. With V trimmed by 4 bases and J by 2 bases, 3 bases remained unmatched. Per germline, CDR1 MNHNY and CDR2 SVGAGI (reference sequence). This CDR3 region has 15 residues. The CDR3 nucleotides are TGTGCCAGCAGTTCTAGCGGGAGGGCCGCCTACGAGCAGTACTTC. Encoded protein: CASSSSGRAAYEQYF.

This clone came up a few times. In nucleotides, the CDR3 is TGTGCCAGCAGCAGGGGGTCGGATCAGCCCCAGCATTTT. Translating gives CASSRGSDQPQHF. The chain recombines TRBV27 with TRBJ1-5, with 7 positions matching TRBD1. The germline V gene has CDR1 MNHEY and CDR2 SMNVEV (reference sequence). V lost 6 bases and J lost 5; bases outside the gene matches: 4. The CDR3 has 13 amino acids.

This clone was counted only a few times. The chain combines TRBV7-9 with TRBJ2-1; TRBD2 aligns across 8 bases. CDR1 is SEHNR and CDR2 is FQNEAQ in the germline V gene (reference sequence). The CDR3 is 13 residues long. The junction had 5 bases not matched to a gene; V was cut back by 8 bases and J by 5 bases. The CDR3 coding sequence is TGTGCCAGCCGCGGGAGGAATAACAATGAGCAGTTCTTC. Translating gives CASRGRNNNEQFF. The complete variable domain, with remaining parts taken from reference TRBV7-9 and TRBJ2-1, reads DTGVSQNPRHKITKRGQNVTFRCDPISEHNRLYWYRQTLGQGPEFLTYFQNEAQLEKSRLLSDRFSAERPKGSFSTLEIQRTEQGDSAMYLCASRGRNNNEQFFGPGTRLTVL.

The V call is TRBV7-9, the J call TRBJ2-7; 14 bases map to TRBD2. This CDR3 comprises 17 residues. Germline assignment: CDR1 SEHNR and CDR2 FQNEAQ (reference sequence). V shed 5 bases and J 3 bases; nucleotides not matched to a gene: 9. For the CDR3, the DNA is TGTGCCAGCAGCGCGCCGGGACTAGCGGGAGTAAACTACGAGCAGTACTTC. It codes for CASSAPGLAGVNYEQYF.

There are a few counts of this clone. This rearrangement joins TRBV5-6 to TRBJ2-7, with a tentative D call TRBD1 (6 bases). Per the germline V gene, CDR1 is SGHDT and CDR2 is YYEEEE. This CDR3 spans 15 amino acids. The V end lost 4 bases, the J end lost 0 bases, and 14 bases lay between the germline ends. The CDR3 loop is CASSPTGTPSYEQYF. The CDR3 nucleotides are TGTGCCAGCAGCCCAACCGGGACACCCTCCTACGAGCAGTACTTC.

This clone showed up just a few times. This chain connects TRBV7-3 to TRBJ1-1; 8 bases line up with TRBD1. The CDR3 runs to 14 residues. The germline CDR1 and CDR2 sequences are SGHTA and FQGTGA. V shed 4 bases, J shed 5 bases, and the junction held 6 bases outside the gene matches. In nucleotides, the CDR3 is TGTGCCAGCAGCTACCAGGGGGCGGGGACTGAAGCTTTCTTT. It yields the protein CASSYQGAGTEAFF.

This sequence joins TRBV5-1 and TRBJ2-1; a weak D match, TRBD1 (6 bases). The CDR3 is 18 residues long. Germline V gene lookup returns CDR1 SGHRS and CDR2 YFSETQ. Trimming removed 0 bases at V and 6 bases at J, with 22 bases between. For the CDR3, the DNA is TGCGCCAGCAGCTTGGACGGGACATTCCGGGGAAATCGCAATGAGCAGTTCTTC. Encoded protein: CASSLDGTFRGNRNEQFF. Full variable domain (rest looked up from reference TRBV5-1 and TRBJ2-1): KAGVTQTPRYLIKTRGQQVTLSCSPISGHRSVSWYQQTPGQGLQFLFEYFSETQRNKGNFPGRFSGRQFSNSRSEMNVSTLELGDSALYLCASSLDGTFRGNRNEQFFGPGTRLTVL.

V and J are TRBV12-5 and TRBJ2-2; D remains ambiguous. Looked up from germline, CDR1 is LGHNT and CDR2 is FRNRAP. V was cut by 1 base and J by 8 bases, with 8 bases left in between. The CDR3 contains 13 residues. Written as DNA, the CDR3 is TGTGCTAGTGGTTTGGAACTTGCAGGGGAGCTGTTTTTT. It codes for CASGLELAGELFF.

The CDR3: CASSLGAPGQGGTGELFF. The CDR3 DNA reads as TGTGCCAGCAGCTTGGGGGCCCCGGGACAGGGAGGCACCGGGGAGCTGTTTTTT. The chain couples TRBV5-4 to TRBJ2-2; 9 nucleotides agree with TRBD1. The V segment lost 0 bases and the J segment 4 bases; nucleotides outside the gene matches: 10. Germline V gene lookup returns CDR1 SGHNT and CDR2 YYREEE (reference sequence). There are 18 residues in the CDR3.

With respect to this clone: Germline and junction disagree at one end, which may indicate a read error. J is TRBJ1-1 and V is TRBV7-7; weak D call: TRBD1 (5 bases). Germline CDR1 reads SSHAT; CDR2 reads FNYEAQ (reference sequence). The CDR3 runs to 13 residues. CDR3 in DNA: TGTGCTAGCAGCAAAGACAGCAACACTGAAGCTTTCTTT. It specifies CASSKDSNTEAFF.

This clone was recorded a few times. The chain recombines TRBV30 with TRBJ1-1, with D possibly being TRBD1 (6 bases). V was clipped by 3 bases and J by 4 bases, with 9 bases between them. CDR1 is GTSNPN and CDR2 is SVGIG in the germline V gene (reference sequence). The CDR3 length is 12 residues. The CDR3 is CAWRGHRTEAFF. The CDR3 bases are TGTGCCTGGAGGGGACATCGCACTGAAGCTTTCTTT.

This clone has just a few counts. This chain connects TRBV2 to TRBJ1-5, with TRBD1 matching 7 bases. The V gene end was trimmed by 8 bases and the J gene end by 2 bases; junction bases not matched to a gene: 9. This CDR3 spans 15 amino acids. Germline V gene sequence: CDR1 SNHLY, CDR2 FYNNEI. The DNA for the CDR3 is TGTGCCAGCCAAGGGATAGACAGGGGCAATCAGCCCCAGCATTTT. It is translated as CASQGIDRGNQPQHF. Variable domain in full (rest from reference TRBV2 and TRBJ1-5): EPEVTQTPSHQVTQMGQEVILRCVPISNHLYFYWYRQILGQKVEFLVSFYNNEISEKSEIFDDQFSVERPDGSNFTLKIRSTKLEDSAMYFCASQGIDRGNQPQHFGDGTRLSIL.

This clone occurred a few times. The gene calls are TRBV28 and TRBJ2-1; 8 bases are a match to TRBD1. After removal of 3 bases from V and 4 bases from J, the junction contained 5 bases not matched to a gene. This CDR3 contains 15 residues. Germline loops: CDR1 MDHEN, CDR2 SYDVKM. CDR3 nucleotide sequence: TGTGCCAGCAGTTTGGAGGACAGGGAGTACAATGAGCAGTTCTTC. Its translation is CASSLEDREYNEQFF. Complete variable domain (other parts from reference TRBV28 and TRBJ2-1): DVKVTQSSRYLVKRTGEKVFLECVQDMDHENMFWYRQDPGLGLRLIYFSYDVKMKEKGDIPEGYSVSREKKERFSLILESASTNQTSMYLCASSLEDREYNEQFFGPGTRLTVL.

This clone was counted a few times. This rearrangement joins TRBV7-2 to TRBJ2-5, with D perhaps matching TRBD1 (6 bases). This CDR3 has 13 amino acids. CDR1 SGHTA and CDR2 FQGNSA come from the germline V gene. V lost 4 bases, J lost 9 bases, and 15 bases lay in between. The CDR3 nucleotides read TGTGCCAGCAGCTATTGGGGGCCAGGGGCCCAGTACTTC. Translation gives CASSYWGPGAQYF.

This clone was found a few times. V and J are TRBV7-2 and TRBJ2-7; D gene ambiguous. The V gene's germline CDR1 is SGHTA and CDR2 FQGNSA. This CDR3 has 13 residues. Trimming took 5 bases from V and 4 from J, leaving 12 bases between them. The CDR3 coding sequence is TGTGCCAGCAGCCAGAGGATCGTGTACGAGCAGTACTTC. Encoded protein: CASSQRIVYEQYF.

Only a few counts were recorded for this clone. The V gene is TRBV30, the J gene TRBJ1-3, with a weak D call TRBD1 (5 bases). The length of the CDR3 is 15 residues. Germline lookup yields CDR1 GTSNPN and CDR2 SVGIG (reference sequence). The germline V and J ends were trimmed by 3 bases and 4 bases, with 16 bases remaining between them. CDR3 DNA sequence: TGTGCCTGGAGCCGAATCCAGGGATTGGGAAACACCATATATTTT. It codes for CAWSRIQGLGNTIYF.

This clone was counted a few times. The rearrangement links TRBV2 to TRBJ1-3; 10 bases are shared with TRBD1. CDR1 SNHLY and CDR2 FYNNEI come from the germline V gene. The CDR3 sequence is 14 residues long. V lost 6 bases, J lost 8 bases, and 7 bases stayed unmatched. CDR3 DNA sequence: TGTGCCAGCAGAGACAGGACAGGGGGAGACACCATATATTTT. This translates into CASRDRTGGDTIYF.

In this sample, this clone turned up a few times. The chain joins TRBV18 to TRBJ2-7; possible D gene TRBD2, 6 bases. The V end was cut by 2 bases, the J end by 9 bases, with 17 bases between. CDR3 length equals 14 residues. Germline lookup yields CDR1 KGHSH and CDR2 LQKENI. The CDR3 bases are TGTGCCAGCTCACCAGAAGCGGGCGAGAGCTCGCAGTACTTC. As protein: CASSPEAGESSQYF.

The chain employs TRBV30 and TRBJ2-1; perhaps TRBD2 as D (6 bases). V shed 4 bases and J shed 3 bases, with 22 bases lying between them. This CDR3 spans 17 amino acids. The germline gives CDR1 GTSNPN, CDR2 SVGIG (reference sequence). The CDR3 spells CAWTGPSEGRDYNEQFF. DNA of the CDR3: TGTGCCTGGACCGGGCCGAGCGAGGGGCGGGACTACAATGAGCAGTTCTTC.

This clone was seen only a few times. J is TRBJ2-3 and V is TRBV9, with TRBD2 as a possible D gene (6 bases). Deletions cut 1 base from V and 10 bases from J, with 10 bases between. This CDR3 region has 12 residues. Germline-derived CDR1 and CDR2 are SGDLS and YYNGEE. The CDR3 DNA sequence: TGTGCCAGCAGCGTACTAGGAGGGGCGCAGTATTTT. Translated, it gives CASSVLGGAQYF.

This clone was counted between two and nine times. The rearrangement joins TRBV10-1 to TRBJ1-5; D is ambiguous. The CDR3 extends over 11 amino acids. The ends were cut back, 7 bases at V and 5 bases at J, with 6 bases in the middle. CDR1 WNHNN and CDR2 SYGVQD come from the germline V gene (reference sequence). The CDR3 nucleotides read TGCGCCAGCAATCGGGATCAGCCCCAGCATTTT. Protein: CASNRDQPQHF.

The chain employs TRBV5-1 and TRBJ2-6; the D gene is possibly TRBD2 (5 bases). V lost 4 bases and J 2 bases, leaving 10 bases between the germline ends. The CDR3 runs to 15 residues. Germline V gene lookup returns CDR1 SGHRS and CDR2 YFSETQ. DNA of the CDR3: TGCGCCAGCAGCCGGACTGGGACTGGGGCCAACGTCCTGACTTTC. Its translation: CASSRTGTGANVLTF. Full variable domain (outside the CDR3, taken from reference TRBV5-1 and TRBJ2-6): KAGVTQTPRYLIKTRGQQVTLSCSPISGHRSVSWYQQTPGQGLQFLFEYFSETQRNKGNFPGRFSGRQFSNSRSEMNVSTLELGDSALYLCASSRTGTGANVLTFGAGSRLTVL.

This chain connects TRBV2 to TRBJ2-5; 12 bases map to TRBD2. CDR1 and CDR2 from the germline V gene are SNHLY and FYNNEI. The CDR3 totals 16 residues. Trimming took 7 bases from V and 3 from J; bases not matched to a gene: 9. This CDR3 is CASKRLAGEGEETQYF. CDR3 nucleotide sequence: TGTGCCAGCAAGAGACTAGCGGGAGAAGGGGAAGAGACCCAGTACTTC.

This clone turned up a few times. The chain employs TRBV19 and TRBJ1-1; D not certain. Trimming cost V 3 bases and J 3 bases, with 11 bases left between them. Germline V gives CDR1 LNHDA, CDR2 SQIVND (reference sequence). CDR3 size: 14 residues. Here the CDR3 reads CASSIGDGDTEAFF. CDR3 bases: TGTGCCAGTAGTATTGGCGATGGAGACACTGAAGCTTTCTTT.

This clone was seen a handful of times. V and J are TRBV9 and TRBJ2-4, with D perhaps TRBD2 (6 bases). This CDR3 comprises 14 residues. V lost 2 bases, J lost 9 bases, and 15 bases lay in between. Germline CDR1 and CDR2: SGDLS and YYNGEE. The chain's CDR3 is CASSVGREAGIQYF. The CDR3 region has the DNA TGTGCCAGCAGCGTTGGTAGGGAAGCGGGCATTCAGTACTTC.